The clone carrying this T cell receptor (beta chain) has just a few counts. Its specificity is unknown. The sample belongs to a study of radiotherapy plus CTLA-4 blockade in lung cancer. Study in general: For 15% to 20% of patients, objective responses occurred, and around 31% had disease control.

The CDR3 has 14 amino acids. Deletions cut 3 bases from V and 3 bases from J, with 12 bases between. The germline gives CDR1 ENHRY, CDR2 SYGVKD. The method was immunoSEQ multiplex PCR; TCRdb's version includes in-frame clones alone and lacks a portion of them. This table holds 75,000 to 100,000 clones, roughly 79% found once. Participants had chemo-refractory metastatic non-small-cell lung cancer and were treated with focal radiation plus ipilimumab CTLA-4 blockade. General study results and limits: Response, reportedly, was best predicted by interferon-beta along with early blood T cell clone dynamics. After radiotherapy and ipilimumab, tumor-derived clones expanded in peripheral blood.

The sequences come from peripheral blood, collected from a patient treated with radiotherapy plus ipilimumab. The clonotype was recovered from a human donor with non-small cell lung cancer who had a partial response to radiotherapy plus ipilimumab. Some clones in this sample may be carry-over from other donors' samples. The chain recombines TRBV10-3 with TRBJ2-7; D is uncertain. The CDR3 loop reads CAISDERLVYEQYF. In nucleotides, the CDR3 is TGTGCCATCAGTGACGAGAGGTTGGTCTACGAGCAGTACTTC.